Reported below is one T cell receptor beta chain. It lacks a known antigen. Per-base quality was not reported, and no clone a single base away is much larger than it. The CDR3 runs 16 amino acids, cysteine and phenylalanine included. CDR3 DNA is the only sequence kept; it has 48 bases, read in frame from the first base. This sample stems from a study of blood T cell repertoires in COVID-19 (dated by TCRdb to 2020 to 2021). About the study as a whole: Samples covering the acute and convalescent phases of COVID-19 were provided by collaborators in the United States, Italy and Spain. The prospective study material was composed of cDNA or gDNA derived from T cells, B-cell-depleted T cells, or PBMCs. The dataset comprised deeply sampled blood TCRbeta repertoires from subjects exposed to, actively infected with, or recovered from COVID-19. A freely available public database, intended as a resource for researchers studying the immune response to SARS-CoV-2, is where the repertoires were released. Samples came from the ongoing ImmuneRACE study (first 160 participants) plus 1,254 subjects from 6 global collaborators. A de-identified subject ID, COVID-19 status, age in years and sex were almost always included in the sample metadata. Where HLA class I and class II types were available, the types were taken from metadata supplied by the sample provider, not from assay-based typing. Summary of the overall study and its limitations: How much clinical and demographic metadata was included differed by source and by participant, and the metadata was provided uncurated.

The immunoSEQ Assay, a bias-controlled multiplex PCR, was used to amplify TCRbeta CDR3 regions from genomic DNA. Processing in the source paper ran as follows. Within the assay, amplification of reference gene primers was used to estimate how many nucleated cells each sample contained. To quantify the absolute abundance of each unique TCRbeta CDR3 rearrangement, sequence reads were collapsed and filtered. For each sample, productive Simpson clonality was calculated by taking the square root of Simpson's diversity index across productive rearrangements. In its TCRdb copy, this immuneACCESS table keeps in-frame sequences only and misses some clones. Where compared with another copy, unresolved V genes explain less than half of these, and the others have no known cause. Clonal size and the V and J genes are those of that table, whereas D and trimming came from the DNA. For this sample there are 150,000 to 250,000 clones; roughly 94% appear just once. The top ten constitute about 0.76% of the sample.

One collaborating source in Seattle enrolled patients while the patients were actively infected and followed the patients over time throughout the course of disease. Collaborating institutions collected whole blood in K2EDTA tubes following their own protocols. Collaborator samples were shipped for TCRbeta analysis as frozen whole blood, isolated PBMCs, or DNA extracted from either sample type. Sequencing was done on a sample of peripheral blood. The chain links TRBV12-2 with TRBJ1-3; the DNA was not used to check the table's D call, TRBD1. TRBV12-2 is a known pseudogene. This TCR came from a man aged 25-45 years with COVID-19, enrolled during active disease. Here is the DNA: TGTGCAAGTCGCGCCAAACAGGGGGCAGGGGGAAACACCATATATTTT. Its translation reads: CASRAKQGAGGNTIYF.